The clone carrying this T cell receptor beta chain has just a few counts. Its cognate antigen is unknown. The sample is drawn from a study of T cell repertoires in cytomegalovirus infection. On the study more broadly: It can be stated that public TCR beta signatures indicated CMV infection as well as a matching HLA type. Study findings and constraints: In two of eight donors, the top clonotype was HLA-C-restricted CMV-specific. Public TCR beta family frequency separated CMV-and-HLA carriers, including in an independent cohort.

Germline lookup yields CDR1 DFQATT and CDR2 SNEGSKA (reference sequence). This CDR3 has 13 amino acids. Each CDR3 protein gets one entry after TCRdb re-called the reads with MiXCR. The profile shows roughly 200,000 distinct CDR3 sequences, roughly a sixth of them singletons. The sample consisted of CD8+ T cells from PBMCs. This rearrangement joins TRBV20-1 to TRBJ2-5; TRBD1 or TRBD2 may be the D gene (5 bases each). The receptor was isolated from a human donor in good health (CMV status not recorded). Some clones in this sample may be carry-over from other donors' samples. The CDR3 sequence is CSILSGLQETQYF. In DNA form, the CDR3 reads TGCAGCATTCTATCGGGGCTACAAGAGACCCAGTACTTC.